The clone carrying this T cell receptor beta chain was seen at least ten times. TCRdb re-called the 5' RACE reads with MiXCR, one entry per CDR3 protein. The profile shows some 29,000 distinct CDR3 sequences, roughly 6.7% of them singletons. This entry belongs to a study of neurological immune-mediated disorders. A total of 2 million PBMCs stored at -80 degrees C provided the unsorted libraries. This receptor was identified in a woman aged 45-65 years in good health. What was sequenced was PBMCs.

The CDR3 coding sequence is TGTGCCAGCTCCACGGCGTCCCTATATGGCTACACCTTC. Translating gives CASSTASLYGYTF. J is TRBJ1-2 and V is TRBV28; D call uncertain. Germline values: CDR1 MDHEN, CDR2 SYDVKM. There are 13 residues in the CDR3. V lost 8 bases and J 5 bases, leaving 15 bases between the germline ends.